The table lists the clone carrying this T cell receptor beta chain with a few counts. Its target is unknown. This CDR3 comprises 17 residues. V dropped 2 bases and J dropped 1 base, with 17 bases sitting between them. The germline gives CDR1 SEHNR, CDR2 FQNEAQ (reference sequence). A single record per CDR3 protein comes from TCRdb applying MiXCR to the 5' RACE reads. The sample shows around 1.7 million distinct CDR3 sequences, roughly 35% of them seen only once. This specimen belongs to a study of identical twins. Whole-study results and caveats: Modeled out-of-frame TCR alpha sharing in monozygotic twins fell below observed levels.

The source of this sequence is a newborn girl in good health. Material: cord blood. The chain is built from TRBV7-9 and TRBJ1-1; D is undetermined. CDR3 in amino acids: CASSLFLSLRGNTEAFF. The CDR3, as DNA: TGTGCCAGCAGCTTATTCTTAAGTCTGCGGGGGAACACTGAAGCTTTCTTT.